A selection of T cell receptor beta chains follows, all from one sample in a study of shared clonotypes between healthy human individuals. Measured with immunoSEQ multiplex PCR; TCRdb has only the in-frame clones, and not every one. The table includes about 2 million clones, just under 95% detected once. What was sequenced was naive CD8+ T cells sorted from blood. The source is a man aged 18 to 29 in good health. Each CDR3 is given with its conserved first and last residue. A D gene is named only where the DNA matches it firmly. Clone sizes are given selectively: once, few, many, or a class where the clone is expanded.

clone size | J gene | D gene | V gene | CDR3 DNA | CDR3 protein
once | TRBJ2-1 | TRBD2 | TRBV9 | TGTGCCAGCAGCGTGAGTCGGGAGGGCGTCAATGAGCAGTTCTTC | CASSVSREGVNEQFF
- | TRBJ2-6 | - | TRBV7-6 | TGTGCCAGCAGCCACTCTGGGGCCAACGTCCTGACTTTC | CASSHSGANVLTF
- | TRBJ2-7 | - | TRBV28 | TGTGCCAGCAGTACGCCGGGACATACGACGGATTACGAGCAGTACTTC | CASSTPGHTTDYEQYF
- | TRBJ2-5 | - | TRBV4-1 | TGCGCCAGCAGCCTCCGCCCCGGGGAGACCCAGTACTTC | CASSLRPGETQYF
- | TRBJ2-3 | TRBD2 | TRBV6-5 | TGTGCCAGCAGTTTCGGGACTAGCCCCACAGATACGCAGTATTTT | CASSFGTSPTDTQYF
once | TRBJ2-5 | - | TRBV4-2 | TGTGCCAGCAGCCAAGAGACCCGCTTTATGGCCCAGTACTTC | CASSQETRFMAQYF
- | TRBJ1-3 | TRBD1 | TRBV14 | TGTGCCAGCAGCCTAACAGGGGAAAAGGGCTCTGGAAACACCATATATTTT | CASSLTGEKGSGNTIYF
- | TRBJ1-5 | TRBD1 | TRBV28 | TGTGCCAGCAGCCGACAGGGTCAGCCCCAGCATTTT | CASSRQGQPQHF
- | TRBJ2-3 | TRBD2 | TRBV5-1 | TGCGCCAGCAGGTCGGCTAGCGGGGGATATTACACAGATACGCAGTATTTT | CASRSASGGYYTDTQYF
- | TRBJ1-2 | - | TRBV5-6 | TGTGCCAGCAGCTTAGGGGAGGGAAAAGGTTATGGCTACACCTTC | CASSLGEGKGYGYTF
- | TRBJ1-1 | - | TRBV5-4 | TGTGCCAGCAGCTTTTTGTTGAACACTGAAGCTTTCTTT | CASSFLLNTEAFF
- | TRBJ2-5 | TRBD1 | TRBV19 | TGTGCCAGTAGTATGGACAGGGAAGGAGAGACCCAGTACTTC | CASSMDREGETQYF
- | TRBJ1-5 | - | TRBV9 | TGTGCCAGCGGGGAGGGCAATCAGCCCCAGCATTTT | CASGEGNQPQHF
once | TRBJ2-7 | - | TRBV27 | TGTGCCAGCAGTTTAGTAGGGCAGGCCGTTGAGCAGTACTTC | CASSLVGQAVEQYF
- | TRBJ1-2 | TRBD1 | TRBV27 | TGTGCCAGCAGTTCCGGGACGACAGGGTTGGGTAACTATGGCTACACCTTC | CASSSGTTGLGNYGYTF
- | TRBJ1-2 | - | TRBV19 | TGTGCCAGTAGTATACTCTTGACCCGGGACTACACCTTC | CASSILLTRDYTF
- | TRBJ1-1 | - | TRBV28 | TGTGCCAGCAGTCTCCTCCCGGGGGGTAACACTGAAGCTTTCTTT | CASSLLPGGNTEAFF
- | TRBJ1-6 | - | TRBV5-6 | TGTGCCAGCAGCGTTGATGGTTCACCCCTCCACTTT | CASSVDGSPLHF
- | TRBJ1-5 | - | TRBV27 | TGTGCCAGCAGTTCACGAGGGGGCAATCAGCCCCAGCATTTT | CASSSRGGNQPQHF
few | TRBJ1-5 | - | TRBV28 | TGTGCCAGTACGAACAATCAGCCCCAGCATTTT | CASTNNQPQHF
- | TRBJ2-1 | - | TRBV5-8 | TGTGCCAGCAGCTTCTTTCAGGGTCCCAATGAGCAGTTCTTC | CASSFFQGPNEQFF
- | TRBJ2-3 | TRBD2 | TRBV4-1 | TGCGCCAGCAGCCATCCTTTGGTAGCGGGGGTGACAGATACGCAGTATTTT | CASSHPLVAGVTDTQYF
- | TRBJ2-7 | TRBD2 | TRBV7-2 | TGTGCCAGCAGCTTTCTAGCGGGAGCGCCAGAGCAGTACTTC | CASSFLAGAPEQYF
- | TRBJ2-7 | - | TRBV6-5 | TGTGCCAGCGCCCTAGGGTTGTACGAGCAGTACTTC | CASALGLYEQYF
- | TRBJ2-7 | - | TRBV6-1 | TGTGCCAGCAGTGAACCGACCGTACCCTCCTACGAGCAGTACTTC | CASSEPTVPSYEQYF
- | TRBJ2-7 | - | TRBV5-1 | TGCGCCAGCAGCTTGGATTGGGGGTACGAGCAGTACTTC | CASSLDWGYEQYF
- | TRBJ1-3 | TRBD1 | TRBV7-6 | TGTGCCAGCAGCTTCGACAGGGCCTCTGGAAACACCATATATTTT | CASSFDRASGNTIYF
- | TRBJ2-5 | - | TRBV7-9 | TGTGCCAGCAGCTTAGGCGAAGGTAGCGAAGAGACCCAGTACTTC | CASSLGEGSEETQYF
- | TRBJ1-4 | - | TRBV2 | TGTGCCAGCAGTGAAGTAACAGGGAATAATGAAAAACTGTTTTTT | CASSEVTGNNEKLFF
- | TRBJ2-3 | - | TRBV5-5 | TGTGCCAGCAGCTTGGAGAACGAGCCAGATACGCAGTATTTT | CASSLENEPDTQYF
- | TRBJ1-1 | - | TRBV4-1 | TGCGCCAGCAGCCAAGTGGTCACCAACACTGAAGCTTTCTTT | CASSQVVTNTEAFF
- | TRBJ1-1 | - | TRBV27 | TGTGCCAGCAGGGAAGGTTGGTCAATGAACACTGAAGCTTTCTTT | CASREGWSMNTEAFF
once | TRBJ2-3 | - | TRBV4-1 | TGCGCCAGCAGCCCGGACCAAGAAGGAGATACGCAGTATTTT | CASSPDQEGDTQYF
- | TRBJ1-1 | - | TRBV18 | TGTGCCAGCTCACCTACAGCGAGTACTGAAGCTTTCTTT | CASSPTASTEAFF